This entry lists 6 T cell receptor beta chains sequenced from one sample in a study of cytomegalovirus exposure and HLA in healthy donors. PCR used 60 Vbeta primers and 13 Jbeta primers. The assay was immunoSEQ multiplex PCR, and TCRdb's table has in-frame clones only and misses some. The sample consists of 150,000 to 200,000 clones, 60% to 80% of them appearing once. The sample taken for sequencing was PBMCs. The receptors come from a man in his 60s in good health and CMV-seronegative.

The J gene is TRBJ1-2, the V gene TRBV4-2; 7 nucleotides line up with TRBD1. Germline CDR1 is LGHNA and CDR2 is YNFKEQ. V trimming: 2 bases; J trimming: 7 bases; junction bases outside the gene matches: 10. The CDR3 covers 15 residues. Here the CDR3 reads CASSQLVEGATGYTF. The CDR3 nucleotides are TGTGCCAGCAGCCAACTGGTGGAGGGGGCGACTGGCTACACCTTC.

The chain links TRBV19 to TRBJ1-1; TRBD1 matches at 7 bases. The CDR3 consists of 17 residues. J was trimmed by 1 base and V by 2 bases; bases with no gene match: 10. Per the germline V gene, CDR1 is LNHDA and CDR2 is SQIVND (reference sequence). CDR3 loop: CASSISGRRTGNTEAFF. The CDR3 DNA reads as TGTGCCAGTAGTATATCAGGGCGGCGGACAGGGAACACTGAAGCTTTCTTT.

The gene calls are TRBV6-1 and TRBJ1-5; D is ambiguous. Deletions cut 0 bases from V and 1 base from J, with 16 bases between. Germline assignment: CDR1 MNHNS and CDR2 SASEGT. The CDR3 consists of 18 residues. CDR3 nucleotide sequence: TGTGCCAGCAGTGAAGCGCCGGCGGGAGTCCCCAGCAATCAGCCCCAGCATTTT. This codes for CASSEAPAGVPSNQPQHF.

The chain has TRBV30 and TRBJ1-1; D unresolved. Germline assignment: CDR1 GTSNPN and CDR2 SVGIG (reference sequence). The germline V and J ends were trimmed by 0 bases and 6 bases, with 14 bases remaining between them. This CDR3 region has 14 residues. DNA of the CDR3: TGTGCCTGGAGTGTCCCCCCCCAACGGTCTGAAGCTTTCTTT. Encoded protein: CAWSVPPQRSEAFF.

CDR3 nucleotide sequence: TGTGCCAGCAGCAGAGGGACTGATAAGTTATCTGATACGCAGTATTTT. Residues: CASSRGTDKLSDTQYF. This chain links TRBV5-4 with TRBJ2-3; TRBD2 might be the D (6 bases). The germline gives CDR1 SGHNT, CDR2 YYREEE (reference sequence). V lost 4 bases and J lost 6, with 21 bases in between. This CDR3 spans 16 amino acids.

V and J are TRBV10-3 and TRBJ2-4, with 11 bases matching TRBD2. CDR1 and CDR2 (germline): ENHRY, SYGVKD. Trimming took 0 bases from V and 7 from J; bases not matched to a gene: 8. CDR3 length: 17 amino acids. Here the CDR3 reads CAISESMGGTSGNIQYF. The CDR3 DNA reads TGTGCCATCAGTGAGTCGATGGGTGGGACTAGCGGCAACATTCAGTACTTC.